This T cell receptor (beta chain) was sequenced for a study of Graves' ophthalmopathy and Graves' hyperthyroidism. The V end lost 5 bases, the J end lost 2 bases, and 16 bases lay between the germline ends. The CDR3 sequence is 15 residues long. The study amplified TCR beta CDR3 regions using RNA transcripts. HTBI primers were employed in first-round RT-PCR, then a second-round multiplex PCR followed. TCRdb reanalysed the multiplex PCR reads using MiXCR and keeps one entry per CDR3 protein. Found here are about 1.1 million distinct CDR3 sequences, about 38% of them singletons; the top ten hold 11%. This clonotype was recorded at least ten times. Its target is not known. Study-wide points: Both an approximately 68% sensitivity and an approximately 72% specificity characterized the model's predictions of ophthalmopathy progression. Researchers report that a 13-signature model separated ophthalmopathy from stable hyperthyroidism, posting roughly 90% sensitivity and about 82% specificity.

The sequencing sample was made of peripheral blood or thyroid tissue (not recorded which). The rearrangement links TRBV12-3 or TRBV12-4 to TRBJ2-7; the D gene is possibly TRBD2 (6 bases). This sequence originates from an adult man with Graves' hyperthyroidism. CDR3 sequence: CASSATSSLAYEQYF. Written as DNA, the CDR3 is TGTGCCAGCAGTGCAACTAGCTCTTTGGCCTACGAGCAGTACTTC.